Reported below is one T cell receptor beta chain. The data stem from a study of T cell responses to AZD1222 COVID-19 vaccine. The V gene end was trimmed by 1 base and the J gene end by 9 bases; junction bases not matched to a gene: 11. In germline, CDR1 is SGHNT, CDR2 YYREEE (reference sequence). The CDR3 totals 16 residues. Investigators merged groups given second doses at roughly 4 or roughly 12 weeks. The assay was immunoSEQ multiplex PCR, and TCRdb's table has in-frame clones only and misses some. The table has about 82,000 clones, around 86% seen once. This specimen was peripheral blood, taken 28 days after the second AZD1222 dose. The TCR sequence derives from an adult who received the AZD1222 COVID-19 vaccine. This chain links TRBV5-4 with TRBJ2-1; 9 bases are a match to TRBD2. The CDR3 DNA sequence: TGTGCCAGCAGCTTGAACCCTAGCGGGGACCCAGCTGAGCAGTTCTTC. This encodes CASSLNPSGDPAEQFF.